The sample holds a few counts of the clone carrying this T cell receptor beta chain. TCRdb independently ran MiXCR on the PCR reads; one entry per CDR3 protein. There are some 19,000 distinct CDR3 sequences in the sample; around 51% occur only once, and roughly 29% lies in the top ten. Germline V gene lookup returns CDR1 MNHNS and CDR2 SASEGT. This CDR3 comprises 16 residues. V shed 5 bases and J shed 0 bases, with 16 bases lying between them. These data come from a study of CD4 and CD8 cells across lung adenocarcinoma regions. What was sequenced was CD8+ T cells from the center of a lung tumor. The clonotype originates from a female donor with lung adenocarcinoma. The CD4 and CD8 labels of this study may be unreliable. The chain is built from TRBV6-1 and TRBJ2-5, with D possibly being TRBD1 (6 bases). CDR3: CASSPTGFVHQETQYF. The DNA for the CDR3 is TGTGCCAGCAGTCCGACAGGTTTCGTACACCAAGAGACCCAGTACTTC.